What follows are 21 T cell receptor beta chains derived from one specimen sequenced in a study of cytomegalovirus exposure and HLA in healthy donors. It was with 60 Vbeta and 13 Jbeta primers that the PCR ran. The table came from immunoSEQ multiplex PCR; TCRdb's copy has only in-frame clones and leaves some out. The sample lists 150,000 to 200,000 clones; under 80% were seen once. Material for sequencing was PBMCs. All receptors derive from a woman between 50 and 59 years old in good health and CMV-seropositive.

The chain has TRBV7-9 and TRBJ2-7; 10 bases fit TRBD2. The length of the CDR3 is 15 residues. With 2 bases clipped from V and 4 bases from J, the junction kept 5 bases outside the gene matches. Germline-derived CDR1 and CDR2 are SEHNR and FQNEAQ (reference sequence). The CDR3 nucleotides read TGTGCCAGCAGCTTAAGCGGGGGGGCCGGTTACGAGCAGTACTTC. Its protein product is CASSLSGGAGYEQYF.

This chain joins TRBV6-5 and TRBJ2-5, with a weak D call TRBD2 (6 bases). Trimming removed 6 bases at V and 5 bases at J, with 13 bases between. The CDR3 loop spans 13 amino acids. Per the germline V gene, CDR1 is MNHEY and CDR2 is SVGAGI. DNA of the CDR3: TGTGCCAGCAGGGGGACTCCGGGGGAGACCCAGTACTTC. This gives the protein CASRGTPGETQYF.

In its sample, this clone was seen once. The J gene is TRBJ1-1, the V gene TRBV11-1; 7 bases map to TRBD1. CDR1 is SGHAT and CDR2 is FQDESV in the germline V gene (reference sequence). Unmatched junction bases numbered 7, after V lost 5 bases and J lost 4 bases. The CDR3 is 14 amino acids. The DNA for the CDR3 is TGTGCCAGCAGCGTGAACAGGGGAGGCACTGAAGCTTTCTTT. Amino acid sequence: CASSVNRGGTEAFF.

The rearrangement joins TRBV6-1 to TRBJ1-5, with D maybe TRBD1 (5 bases). Trimming removed 4 bases at V and 9 bases at J, with 13 bases between. CDR1 is MNHNS and CDR2 is SASEGT in the germline V gene. CDR3 length: 13 amino acids. Here the CDR3 DNA reads TGTGCCAGCAGTGGAGACAGTCCACGGCCCCAGCATTTT. Its translation is CASSGDSPRPQHF.

This clone was seen just once. V usage is TRBV6-1 and J usage is TRBJ2-7, with 11 bases that match TRBD2. The CDR3 runs to 13 residues. Germline CDR1 and CDR2: MNHNS and SASEGT. J lost 4 bases, V lost 5 bases, and 1 base had no gene match. The CDR3 is CASSLAGGYEQYF. The DNA for the CDR3 is TGTGCCAGCAGTTTAGCGGGGGGGTACGAGCAGTACTTC.

This clone appeared once. The rearrangement uses TRBV28 and TRBJ1-5, with 11 positions matching TRBD1. The V segment lost 1 base and the J segment 0 bases; nucleotides outside the gene matches: 14. The CDR3 sequence is 21 residues long. The germline V gene encodes CDR1 MDHEN and CDR2 SYDVKM. CDR3 DNA sequence: TGTGCCAGCAGTTTATCGTCTGGTTGGACAGGGGGCGCGGGTAGCAATCAGCCCCAGCATTTT. Its translation: CASSLSSGWTGGAGSNQPQHF.

The chain couples TRBV12-5 to TRBJ1-2; D might be TRBD1 (5 bases). From germline, CDR1 is LGHNT and CDR2 FRNRAP. This CDR3 region has 14 residues. The V gene lost 5 bases and the J gene lost 4 bases, with 14 bases spanning the gap. CDR3 nucleotides: TGTGCTAGTGGTCCGGGACTCGCAGCCTATGGCTACACCTTC. Protein: CASGPGLAAYGYTF. Filled out from reference TRBV12-5 and TRBJ1-2, the complete variable domain reads DARVTQTPRHKVTEMGQEVTMRCQPILGHNTVFWYRQTMMQGLELLAYFRNRAPLDDSGMPKDRFSAEMPDATLATLKIQPSEPRDSAVYFCASGPGLAAYGYTFGSGTRLTVV.

The rearrangement uses TRBV2 and TRBJ2-1; possible D gene TRBD2, 5 bases. CDR1 is SNHLY, CDR2 FYNNEI, per germline. The germline V and J ends were trimmed by 6 bases and 2 bases, with 11 bases remaining between them. This CDR3 region has 14 residues. Here the CDR3 reads CASSPGKTYNEQFF. In DNA form, the CDR3 reads TGTGCCAGCAGCCCCGGGAAGACCTACAATGAGCAGTTCTTC.

The gene calls are TRBV10-1 and TRBJ2-1; 10 bases match TRBD2. The CDR3 contains 13 residues. The V gene's germline CDR1 is WNHNN and CDR2 SYGVQD (reference sequence). The junction had 3 bases not matched to a gene; V was cut back by 4 bases and J by 9 bases. CDR3 DNA sequence: TGCGCCAGCAGTGGAGAGCGGGGGGGTGAGCAGTTCTTC. Its translation: CASSGERGGEQFF.

This clone was found a few times. J is TRBJ1-2 and V is TRBV7-9; D perhaps matches TRBD1 (5 bases). Trimming took 3 bases from V and 8 from J, leaving 19 bases between them. The CDR3 covers 15 residues. The germline gives CDR1 SEHNR, CDR2 FQNEAQ (reference sequence). CDR3 nucleotide sequence: TGTGCCAGCAGCTTGGAGACAGCATATGTTAGGGGCTACACCTTC. This codes for CASSLETAYVRGYTF.

V is TRBV2 and J is TRBJ2-2; the D gene is possibly TRBD2 (6 bases). V lost 6 bases and J 7 bases, leaving 15 bases between the germline ends. Per the germline V gene, CDR1 is SNHLY and CDR2 is FYNNEI. This CDR3 has 14 amino acids. The CDR3 spells CASSGGWYGGELFF. CDR3 DNA: TGTGCCAGCAGCGGAGGGTGGTATGGCGGGGAGCTGTTTTTT.

The chain links TRBV30 to TRBJ2-3; D unclear. V was cut by 8 bases and J by 3 bases, with 9 bases left in between. This CDR3 has 11 residues. Looked up from germline, CDR1 is GTSNPN and CDR2 is SVGIG (reference sequence). Written as DNA, the CDR3 is TGTGCCGGAGTTGGGACAGATACGCAGTATTTT. Translated: CAGVGTDTQYF. The full variable domain, its missing parts supplied by reference TRBV30 and TRBJ2-3, is SQTIHQWPATLVQPVGSPLSLECTVEGTSNPNLYWYRQAAGRGLQLLFYSVGIGQISSEVPQNLSASRPQDRQFILSSKKLLLSDSGFYLCAGVGTDTQYFGPGTRLTVL.

The genes are TRBV5-6 and TRBJ1-3, with 9 bases fitting TRBD1. The ends lost 4 bases at V and 1 base at J; junction bases unmatched: 6. CDR1 and CDR2 from the germline V gene are SGHDT and YYEEEE. The CDR3 is made up of 16 amino acids. The CDR3 protein is CASSRRDRVSGNTIYF. DNA for the CDR3: TGTGCCAGCAGCCGTAGGGACAGGGTATCTGGAAACACCATATATTTT.

This rearrangement joins TRBV5-1 to TRBJ2-7; D not certain. The germline V gene encodes CDR1 SGHRS and CDR2 YFSETQ. The CDR3 has 13 residues. The V end lost 3 bases, the J end lost 5 bases, and 12 bases lay between the germline ends. Here the CDR3 reads CASSSGWMDEQYF. In DNA, the CDR3 is TGCGCCAGCAGCTCAGGCTGGATGGACGAGCAGTACTTC.

The chain carries TRBV4-2 and TRBJ2-5, with 10 bases aligning to TRBD2. CDR1 and CDR2 (germline): LGHNA, YNFKEQ. Losses at the gene ends were 0 bases for V and 2 bases for J; bases not matched to a gene: 3. The CDR3 has 16 amino acids. The CDR3 reads CASSQDGTSVQETQYF. CDR3 DNA: TGTGCCAGCAGCCAAGACGGGACTAGCGTACAAGAGACCCAGTACTTC.

The chain is built from TRBV5-1 and TRBJ2-6, with TRBD1 matching 10 bases. Germline CDR1 SGHRS, CDR2 YFSETQ. V lost 4 bases, J lost 2 bases, and 0 bases stayed unmatched. The CDR3 is 15 amino acids. The CDR3 sequence: CASSGTGAGANVLTF. In DNA form, the CDR3 reads TGCGCCAGCAGCGGGACAGGGGCTGGGGCCAACGTCCTGACTTTC.

The chain uses TRBV5-4 and TRBJ2-3; 8 bases map to TRBD2. The CDR3 length is 17 residues. Germline CDR1 reads SGHNT; CDR2 reads YYREEE (reference sequence). The J segment lost 5 bases and the V segment lost 0 bases, leaving 11 bases of the junction unmatched. CDR3 sequence (DNA): TGTGCCAGCAGCTTGGGGGGCCGGGGGGGCCGGGGAGATACGCAGTATTTT. Encoded protein: CASSLGGRGGRGDTQYF.

This clone was counted a few times. The chain combines TRBV6-5 with TRBJ2-2; TRBD2 matches at 10 bases. V shed 8 bases and J 1 base; nucleotides not matched to a gene: 1. Germline V CDR1 and CDR2: MNHEY, SVGAGI. This CDR3 contains 14 residues. DNA of the CDR3: TGTGCCAGCCTAGCGGGAGAGAACACCGGGGAGCTGTTTTTT. Amino acid sequence: CASLAGENTGELFF.

V gene TRBV11-2 combines with J gene TRBJ2-1, with TRBD2 matching over 8 bases. The germline CDR1 and CDR2 sequences are SGHAT and FQNNGV. The CDR3 is 13 residues long. Trimming at V came to 6 bases and at J to 5 bases, leaving 3 bases not matched to a gene. CDR3 DNA sequence: TGTGCCAGCAGTTCGGGGGGGCACAATGAGCAGTTCTTC. Translation gives CASSSGGHNEQFF. Combining the CDR3 with reference TRBV11-2 and TRBJ2-1 gives the whole variable domain EAGVAQSPRYKIIEKRQSVAFWCNPISGHATLYWYQQILGQGPKLLIQFQNNGVVDDSQLPKDRFSAERLKGVDSTLKIQPAKLEDSAVYLCASSSGGHNEQFFGPGTRLTVL.

The V call is TRBV19, the J call TRBJ2-7; D possibly corresponds to TRBD2 (7 bases). Germline lookup yields CDR1 LNHDA and CDR2 SQIVND (reference sequence). This CDR3 comprises 16 residues. The germline V and J ends were trimmed by 10 bases and 3 bases, with 25 bases remaining between them. The CDR3 loop reads CATSLRGGRAVYEQYF. CDR3 bases: TGTGCCACCTCCCTAAGGGGGGGGCGAGCGGTCTACGAGCAGTACTTC.

The chain recombines TRBV5-5 with TRBJ2-7; 9 nucleotides match TRBD1. This CDR3 has 16 residues. Per the germline V gene, CDR1 is SGHKS and CDR2 is YYEKEE (reference sequence). After removal of 4 bases from V and 0 bases from J, the junction contained 8 bases not matched to a gene. For the CDR3, the DNA is TGTGCCAGCAGCGGACAGGGGACCCGTAGCTCCTACGAGCAGTACTTC. This translates into CASSGQGTRSSYEQYF.